These 29 T cell receptor beta chains came from one sample sequenced in a study of CD8+ T cells in alopecia areata. Sample treatment: oral pan-JAK inhibitor, 5-10 mg twice daily. Extracted RNA was reverse transcribed into cDNA, the sequencing template. Libraries were prepared by immunoSEQ multiplex PCR; TCRdb keeps only in-frame clonotypes and omits some of them. The table lists more than 100,000 clones, just over 85% of them singletons. The material sequenced was CD8+ T cells sorted from blood, taken at approximately week 30, from a patient treated with tofacitinib. The receptor set was obtained from a human donor with alopecia areata.

This chain uses TRBV5-1 with TRBJ2-7, with a tentative D call TRBD1 (5 bases). This CDR3 has 16 residues. V was pared by 4 bases and J by 2 bases, with 19 bases between. The germline CDR1 and CDR2 sequences are SGHRS and YFSETQ. The CDR3 nucleotides read TGCGCCAGCAGCCATGACAGCCTTTCCAACACCTACGAGCAGTACTTC. Protein: CASSHDSLSNTYEQYF.

This clone has more than one count but fewer than ten. This chain uses TRBV9 with TRBJ2-1; D is possibly TRBD2 (6 bases). V dropped 5 bases and J dropped 0 bases, with 15 bases sitting between them. Germline CDR1 is SGDLS and CDR2 is YYNGEE. The CDR3 sequence is 16 residues long. DNA of the CDR3: TGTGCCAGCAGTGGGGCTAGCGCTAGCTCCTACAATGAGCAGTTCTTC. This codes for CASSGASASSYNEQFF. The full variable domain, completed using reference TRBV9 and TRBJ2-1, is DSGVTQTPKHLITATGQRVTLRCSPRSGDLSVYWYQQSLDQGLQFLIQYYNGEERAKGNILERFSAQQFPDLHSELNLSSLELGDSALYFCASSGASASSYNEQFFGPGTRLTVL.

The chain employs TRBV7-9 and TRBJ2-1; a weak D match, TRBD2 (6 bases). V lost 5 bases to trimming and J lost 6 bases, with 17 bases between them. Per germline, CDR1 SEHNR and CDR2 FQNEAQ (reference sequence). The CDR3 contains 15 residues. CDR3 in DNA: TGTGCCAGCAGCCCCGTGGGGGAGGCGGGCAATGAGCAGTTCTTC. Protein: CASSPVGEAGNEQFF.

The rearrangement uses TRBV2 and TRBJ2-2, with 8 nucleotides matching TRBD2. Germline CDR1 and CDR2: SNHLY and FYNNEI. Trimming at V came to 9 bases and at J to 0 bases, leaving 12 bases not matched to a gene. The CDR3 consists of 17 residues. The CDR3 DNA follows: TGTGCCAGGAGGCCCCGAACTAGCGGATCGAACACCGGGGAGCTGTTTTTT. Encoded protein: CARRPRTSGSNTGELFF.

The chain's CDR3 is CASSVGGSSPLGSASSTDTQYF. CDR3 bases: TGTGCCAGCAGCGTAGGAGGCTCGTCCCCGCTGGGGTCGGCGAGTAGCACAGATACGCAGTATTTT. The chain employs TRBV9 and TRBJ2-3; D gene ambiguous. V lost 0 bases and J lost 0, with 29 bases in between. The germline CDR1 and CDR2 sequences are SGDLS and YYNGEE. This CDR3 has 22 amino acids.

The V gene is TRBV6-5, the J gene TRBJ2-7; 11 bases agree with TRBD1. Trimming took 4 bases from V and 3 from J; bases not matched to a gene: 8. This CDR3 spans 16 amino acids. The germline V gene has CDR1 MNHEY and CDR2 SVGAGI. The CDR3 loop is CASSSDPGQGVYEQYF. CDR3 in DNA: TGTGCCAGCAGTTCTGATCCGGGACAGGGGGTCTACGAGCAGTACTTC.

CDR3 sequence (DNA): TGTGCCAGCAGCTTCGGACTAGCGGGAGGAGGTGAGCAGTTCTTC. It is translated as CASSFGLAGGGEQFF. The V gene is TRBV5-6, the J gene TRBJ2-1, with 14 bases that match TRBD2. Germline loops: CDR1 SGHDT, CDR2 YYEEEE. Germline trimming cut 2 bases from V and 9 bases from J; bases unmatched to any gene: 4. The CDR3 has 15 amino acids.

The chain carries TRBV7-2 and TRBJ1-2; no definite D call. This CDR3 comprises 17 residues. Germline CDR1 SGHTA, CDR2 FQGNSA. The germline V and J ends were trimmed by 2 bases and 14 bases, with 30 bases remaining between them. For the CDR3, the DNA is TGTGCCAGCAGCTTACGGCCTCTCCTGACCGCGACTTCCCGGGGTACCTTC. The encoded protein is CASSLRPLLTATSRGTF.

The rearrangement joins TRBV4-2 to TRBJ1-4; D unclear. This CDR3 comprises 15 residues. In germline, CDR1 is LGHNA, CDR2 YNFKEQ. V shed 1 base and J shed 3 bases, with 9 bases lying between them. CDR3 sequence: CASSQGERANEKLFF. CDR3 bases: TGTGCCAGCAGCCAAGGAGAACGGGCTAATGAAAAACTGTTTTTT.

V is TRBV11-2 and J is TRBJ1-1; D may be TRBD1 (6 bases). The CDR3 is 15 amino acids. Trimming left V 5 bases short and J 0 bases short, with 13 bases between. Germline assignment: CDR1 SGHAT and CDR2 FQNNGV. DNA of the CDR3: TGTGCCAGCAGCCCCTCCACAGGGCTGAACACTGAAGCTTTCTTT. It yields the protein CASSPSTGLNTEAFF.

V gene TRBV4-2 combines with J gene TRBJ1-4; D is uncertain. CDR3 size: 16 residues. CDR1 is LGHNA, CDR2 YNFKEQ, per germline. Trimming removed 1 base from V and 3 bases from J, with 12 bases in between. CDR3 in DNA: TGTGCCAGCAGCCAAGCCCGAGGCTCTCCTAATGAAAAACTGTTTTTT. Its protein is CASSQARGSPNEKLFF.

The chain combines TRBV12-2 with TRBJ2-2. TRBV12-2 is tagged as a pseudogene. The CDR3 sequence is 15 residues long. The CDR3 here is CASRWDGPNTGELFF. As DNA, the CDR3 is TGTGCAAGTCGCTGGGACGGACCTAACACCGGGGAGCTGTTTTTT.

This chain links TRBV10-1 with TRBJ1-2; D is ambiguous. This CDR3 is 13 amino acids long. Germline CDR1 and CDR2: WNHNN and SYGVQD (reference sequence). Deletions cut 3 bases from V and 2 bases from J, with 7 bases between. CDR3 nucleotide sequence: TGCGCCAGCAGTGAAGCCAGAAACTATGGCTACACCTTC. It yields the protein CASSEARNYGYTF.

The rearrangement uses TRBV4-1 and TRBJ2-1; TRBD2 matches 8 bases. The CDR3 contains 14 residues. V lost 1 base, J lost 6 bases, and 2 bases stayed unmatched. CDR1 is MGHRA and CDR2 is YSYEKL in the germline V gene. CDR3 amino acids: CASSQGAGGNEQFF. The CDR3 DNA reads as TGCGCCAGCAGCCAAGGTGCGGGAGGCAATGAGCAGTTCTTC.

The chain uses TRBV5-6 and TRBJ2-7; D gene ambiguous. V gave up 3 bases and J gave up 4 bases, with 14 bases separating them. CDR1 is SGHDT and CDR2 is YYEEEE in the germline V gene. This CDR3 region has 14 residues. This CDR3 is CASSSLSLPYEQYF. The CDR3 DNA sequence: TGTGCCAGCAGCTCCCTTAGTTTGCCGTACGAGCAGTACTTC. Complete variable domain (other parts from reference TRBV5-6 and TRBJ2-7): DAGVTQSPTHLIKTRGQQVTLRCSPKSGHDTVSWYQQALGQGPQFIFQYYEEEERQRGNFPDRFSGHQFPNYSSELNVNALLLGDSALYLCASSSLSLPYEQYFGPGTRLTVT.

The J gene is TRBJ1-1, the V gene TRBV27; 7 bases align to TRBD1. CDR3 length: 15 amino acids. Per germline, CDR1 MNHEY and CDR2 SMNVEV (reference sequence). J gave up 5 bases and V 8 bases, and 14 bases lay outside the gene matches. The CDR3: CASADRQGIGTEAFF. CDR3 nucleotides: TGTGCCAGCGCGGACCGACAGGGAATTGGGACTGAAGCTTTCTTT.

CDR3 sequence (DNA): TGTGCCAGCAGTCCCCATGGACAGGGTACGGTTTTCTATGGCTACACCTTC. Its protein product is CASSPHGQGTVFYGYTF. This rearrangement joins TRBV27 to TRBJ1-2; 8 bases align to TRBD1. Trimming cost V 5 bases and J 4 bases; bases outside gene matches: 15. This CDR3 is built from 17 residues. Germline assignment: CDR1 MNHEY and CDR2 SMNVEV (reference sequence).

The J gene is TRBJ2-7, the V gene TRBV30; possibly TRBD1 for D (6 bases). Trimming cost V 6 bases and J 3 bases, with 15 bases left between them. The CDR3 runs to 13 residues. Germline V lookup: CDR1 GTSNPN, CDR2 SVGIG (reference sequence). This CDR3 reads CACKAEQGYEQYF. CDR3 nucleotide sequence: TGTGCCTGCAAAGCGGAACAGGGCTACGAGCAGTACTTC.

The J gene is TRBJ2-7, the V gene TRBV6-6; TRBD2 agrees at 10 bases. The CDR3 is 16 residues long. J lost 4 bases, V lost 2 bases, and 8 bases had no gene match. Germline values: CDR1 MNHNY, CDR2 SVGAGI (reference sequence). The CDR3 reads CASSYSASGGGYEQYF. CDR3 DNA sequence: TGTGCCAGCAGTTACAGTGCCAGCGGGGGGGGATACGAGCAGTACTTC.

This chain connects TRBV29-1 to TRBJ2-7; 10 bases align to TRBD1. The V gene's germline CDR1 is SQVTM and CDR2 ANQGSEA. With V trimmed by 3 bases and J by 1 base, 6 bases remained unmatched. This CDR3 region has 15 residues. CDR3 in amino acids: CSVDWGQGQSYEQYF. The CDR3, as DNA: TGCAGCGTTGACTGGGGACAGGGGCAGTCCTACGAGCAGTACTTC.

V and J are TRBV14 and TRBJ2-7; 7 bases are a match to TRBD1. The CDR3 loop spans 14 amino acids. The trim removed 1 base at V and 2 bases at J, leaving 2 bases unmatched. Germline V gives CDR1 SGHDN, CDR2 FVKESK. The CDR3 region has the DNA TGTGCCAGCAGCCAAGGACAGGGTCCCTACGAGCAGTACTTC. It translates to CASSQGQGPYEQYF.

This clone was detected only once. The V call is TRBV7-8, the J call TRBJ2-5; tentatively, D is TRBD1 or TRBD2 (5 bases each). CDR3 size: 15 residues. CDR1 and CDR2 (germline): SGHVS, FQNEAQ. V was pared by 5 bases and J by 5 bases, with 18 bases between. DNA for the CDR3: TGTGCCAGCAGCAGTAGGGACCCACCCGGGGAGACCCAGTACTTC. Translated, it gives CASSSRDPPGETQYF.

The rearrangement links TRBV6-1 to TRBJ1-5, with unresolved D. CDR3 length: 11 residues. Germline V gene sequence: CDR1 MNHNS, CDR2 SASEGT. V lost 3 bases to trimming and J lost 9 bases, with 6 bases between them. The CDR3 reads CASSESGPQHF. The CDR3 nucleotides read TGTGCCAGCAGTGAGAGTGGGCCCCAGCATTTT.

On this clone itself: Other DNA sequences in this specimen translate into the identical CDR3. The chain couples TRBV5-1 to TRBJ1-1; 8 bases fit TRBD1. Unmatched junction bases numbered 3, after V lost 3 bases and J lost 2 bases. Germline CDR1 and CDR2: SGHRS and YFSETQ. There are 14 residues in the CDR3. The CDR3 is CASSSGQGNTEAFF. In nucleotides, the CDR3 is TGCGCCAGCAGCTCAGGACAGGGCAACACTGAAGCTTTCTTT. Together with reference TRBV5-1 and TRBJ1-1, the CDR3 gives the full variable domain: KAGVTQTPRYLIKTRGQQVTLSCSPISGHRSVSWYQQTPGQGLQFLFEYFSETQRNKGNFPGRFSGRQFSNSRSEMNVSTLELGDSALYLCASSSGQGNTEAFFGQGTRLTVV.

The chain joins TRBV28 to TRBJ2-7; 10 bases match TRBD2. The V gene end was trimmed by 8 bases and the J gene end by 2 bases; junction bases not matched to a gene: 12. Germline CDR1 and CDR2: MDHEN and SYDVKM. This CDR3 has 16 residues. The CDR3 DNA is TGTGCCAGCGGGTTCCGTGGACTAGCGGACACCTACGAGCAGTACTTC. It specifies CASGFRGLADTYEQYF.

The chain is built from TRBV27 and TRBJ2-1; D remains ambiguous. Germline lookup yields CDR1 MNHEY and CDR2 SMNVEV (reference sequence). Deletions cut 1 base from V and 5 bases from J, with 6 bases between. The CDR3 extends over 13 amino acids. CDR3 sequence: CASSLFGDNEQFF. The CDR3 DNA sequence: TGTGCCAGCAGTTTATTTGGTGACAATGAGCAGTTCTTC.

The chain combines TRBV19 with TRBJ2-3, with D possibly being TRBD1 or TRBD2 (7 bases each). Per germline, CDR1 LNHDA and CDR2 SQIVND (reference sequence). Between the trimmed V and J ends, which lost 6 bases and 2 bases, there was a span of 15 bases. The CDR3 covers 15 residues. CDR3 DNA sequence: TGTGCCAGTAGCAAGCGGGACAGAGTCACAGATACGCAGTATTTT. Protein product: CASSKRDRVTDTQYF.

V usage is TRBV6-5 and J usage is TRBJ1-5, with D hard to call. The V gene's germline CDR1 is MNHEY and CDR2 SVGAGI. This CDR3 has 12 amino acids. V shed 7 bases and J shed 2 bases, with 6 bases lying between them. CDR3 nucleotides: TGTGCCAGCACCATGGGCAATCAGCCCCAGCATTTT. This encodes CASTMGNQPQHF.

This sequence joins TRBV6-5 and TRBJ2-7; D is unclear. There are 13 residues in the CDR3. Germline-derived CDR1 and CDR2 are MNHEY and SVGAGI. Trimming removed 6 bases at V and 5 bases at J, with 14 bases between. For the CDR3, the DNA is TGTGCCAGCAGCCCAGGCGCCGCGAACGAGCAGTACTTC. This translates into CASSPGAANEQYF.